The 25 T cell receptor beta chains below all came from one sample that was sequenced in a study of T-cell reconstitution after alpha-beta-depleted transplantation in children. A library of TCRbeta sequences, prepared with unique molecular identifiers, was generated. TCRdb processed the PCR reads anew with MiXCR; each CDR3 protein has one entry. The data contain a few hundred thousand distinct CDR3 sequences, more than 20% of them singletons. Material: PBMCs, obtained before TCRalphabeta/CD19-depleted stem cell transplant. Receptors were obtained from a boy under two years old with Wiskott-Aldrich syndrome, due to receive a stem cell transplant.

This clonotype was observed a handful of times. The chain links TRBV5-1 to TRBJ1-4; 8 nucleotides align to TRBD1. The CDR3 loop spans 16 amino acids. In germline, CDR1 is SGHRS, CDR2 YFSETQ. V lost 0 bases to trimming and J lost 5 bases; unmatched junction nucleotides: 6. Here the CDR3 DNA reads TGCGCCAGCAGCTTGGAAAGGACAGGGTTCAATGAAAAACTGTTTTTT. Amino acid sequence: CASSLERTGFNEKLFF.

CDR3 loop: CATSDLECEQFF. CDR3 bases: TGTGCCACCAGTGATTTGGAATGCGAGCAGTTCTTC. The chain uses TRBV24-1 and TRBJ2-1; D is ambiguous. The V and J ends lost 0 bases and 10 bases respectively, with 6 bases between them. This CDR3 has 12 amino acids. Germline assignment: CDR1 KGHDR and CDR2 SFDVKD.

V usage is TRBV20-1 and J usage is TRBJ1-5; perhaps TRBD1 as D (5 bases). Germline CDR1 and CDR2: DFQATT and SNEGSKA (reference sequence). This CDR3 comprises 14 residues. Trimming pared 1 base from V and 0 bases from J, leaving 7 bases between. The CDR3 reads CSARGGTSNQPQHF. CDR3 in DNA: TGCAGTGCTAGAGGTGGGACTAGCAATCAGCCCCAGCATTTT.

This clonotype was counted between two and nine times. This chain uses TRBV28 with TRBJ1-1; TRBD1 matches 7 bases. V shed 8 bases, J shed 1 base, and the junction held 4 bases outside the gene matches. Germline loops: CDR1 MDHEN, CDR2 SYDVKM. The CDR3 spans 13 residues. This CDR3 reads CASGDSRNTEAFF. The CDR3 DNA follows: TGTGCCAGCGGGGACAGCAGGAACACTGAAGCTTTCTTT.

This rearrangement joins TRBV12-3 or TRBV12-4 to TRBJ2-1; TRBD2 is a possible D gene (6 bases). Trimming stripped 3 bases from V and 9 bases from J, with 12 bases between. The CDR3 has 13 amino acids. CDR3 DNA: TGTGCCAGCAGTTTTGACGGGGGAGTTGAGCAGTTCTTC. It encodes CASSFDGGVEQFF.

This clonotype has only a few counts. The rearrangement joins TRBV5-5 to TRBJ1-2, with a possible D match to TRBD1 (5 bases). Germline V gives CDR1 SGHKS, CDR2 YYEKEE (reference sequence). Deletions cut 0 bases from V and 4 bases from J, with 13 bases between. This CDR3 is built from 15 residues. CDR3 DNA sequence: TGTGCCAGCAGCTTGGGGTTCGGGGGGATCTATGGCTACACCTTC. Its protein product is CASSLGFGGIYGYTF.

The rearrangement uses TRBV3-1 and TRBJ1-1, with D hard to call. Looked up from germline, CDR1 is LGHDT and CDR2 is YNNKEL (reference sequence). The V gene lost 4 bases and the J gene lost 7 bases, with 13 bases spanning the gap. The CDR3 totals 13 residues. CDR3 in amino acids: CASSPSPLGEAFF. CDR3 DNA sequence: TGTGCCAGCAGCCCGTCCCCTTTGGGTGAAGCTTTCTTT. Full variable domain (outside the CDR3, taken from reference TRBV3-1 and TRBJ1-1): DTAVSQTPKYLVTQMGNDKSIKCEQNLGHDTMYWYKQDSKKFLKIMFSYNNKELIINETVPNRFSPKSPDKAHLNLHINSLELGDSAVYFCASSPSPLGEAFFGQGTRLTVV.

This rearrangement joins TRBV5-1 to TRBJ2-1; D is uncertain. Germline CDR1 is SGHRS and CDR2 is YFSETQ. This CDR3 comprises 16 residues. V gave up 0 bases and J gave up 2 bases, with 12 bases separating them. In nucleotides, the CDR3 is TGCGCCAGCAGCTTGGCAGGTGGGGTCACCTACAATGAGCAGTTCTTC. Translating it yields CASSLAGGVTYNEQFF.

This sequence joins TRBV5-4 and TRBJ2-7, with TRBD2 matching over 11 bases. CDR1 and CDR2 (germline): SGHNT, YYREEE (reference sequence). The CDR3 loop spans 20 amino acids. Losses at the gene ends were 1 base for V and 4 bases for J; bases not matched to a gene: 19. The CDR3 sequence: CASSLNVRLAGGRGAYEQYF. The CDR3 nucleotides read TGTGCCAGCAGCTTGAACGTACGGCTAGCGGGAGGCCGGGGGGCATACGAGCAGTACTTC.

This clonotype was counted between two and nine times. The V and J genes are TRBV12-3 or TRBV12-4 and TRBJ1-5; no clear D gene. The CDR3 extends over 13 amino acids. Trimming took off 5 bases at V and 4 bases at J, with 9 bases between the two ends. CDR3 bases: TGTGCCAGCAGTCCCCGCCAAAATCAGCCCCAGCATTTT. It encodes CASSPRQNQPQHF.

V and J are TRBV10-3 and TRBJ2-1; 10 nucleotides match TRBD2. CDR1 is ENHRY and CDR2 is SYGVKD in the germline V gene. The ends lost 0 bases at V and 9 bases at J; junction bases unmatched: 23. The CDR3 length is 21 residues. CDR3 nucleotides: TGTGCCATCAGTGAGTCGAAAGGTGGCCTAGCGGGAGTGGAACCAGGGATTGAGCAGTTCTTC. Its protein is CAISESKGGLAGVEPGIEQFF.

This CDR3 is CASKDWEDGEKLFF. CDR3 in DNA: TGTGCCAGCAAGGATTGGGAGGACGGTGAAAAACTGTTTTTT. The chain couples TRBV2 to TRBJ1-4; unclear D gene. The CDR3 is made up of 14 amino acids. V lost 7 bases, J lost 7 bases, and 16 bases lay in between. Germline-derived CDR1 and CDR2 are SNHLY and FYNNEI.

This clonotype was counted a few times. The chain joins TRBV3-1 to TRBJ2-1, with 13 bases aligning to TRBD2. Germline CDR1 reads LGHDT; CDR2 reads YNNKEL (reference sequence). The CDR3 covers 22 residues. Trimming took 0 bases from V and 2 from J; bases not matched to a gene: 16. CDR3 region: CASSQDISRGLAGVGTYNEQFF. Here the CDR3 DNA reads TGTGCCAGCAGCCAAGATATAAGTAGAGGACTAGCGGGAGTTGGGACCTACAATGAGCAGTTCTTC.

This clonotype was counted a few times. The J gene is TRBJ2-4, the V gene TRBV15, with D perhaps TRBD1 (5 bases). This CDR3 is built from 17 residues. CDR1 is LNHNV, CDR2 YYDKDF, per germline (reference sequence). Trimming removed 0 bases at V and 2 bases at J, with 14 bases between. The CDR3 sequence is CATSRDLAGSTKNIQYF. DNA of the CDR3: TGTGCCACCAGCAGAGATCTTGCAGGGTCTACCAAAAACATTCAGTACTTC. The full variable domain, in which reference TRBV15 and TRBJ2-4 provide the parts outside the CDR3, is DAMVIQNPRYQVTQFGKPVTLSCSQTLNHNVMYWYQQKSSQAPKLLFHYYDKDFNNEADTPDNFQSRRPNTSFCFLDIRSPGLGDTAMYLCATSRDLAGSTKNIQYFGAGTRLSVL.

This clonotype was seen more than once but under ten times. One junction end does not reproduce the germline sequence, and a read error may be involved. The chain joins TRBV5-1 to TRBJ2-1, with 13 bases matching TRBD2. Germline CDR1 SGHRS, CDR2 YFSETQ. The CDR3 has 15 amino acids. In DNA, the CDR3 is TGTGCCAGCAGTTCCGGACTAGCGGGGGTCGATGAGCAGTTCTTC. Protein: CASSSGLAGVDEQFF.

Ten or more counts support this clonotype. CDR3 sequence (DNA): TGCGCCAGCAGCTTAGGGGGGAGTCGAGAGACCCAGTACTTC. Its protein is CASSLGGSRETQYF. The V and J genes are TRBV5-1 and TRBJ2-5; D may match TRBD1 or TRBD2 (6 bases each). The V gene's germline CDR1 is SGHRS and CDR2 YFSETQ. V gave up 2 bases and J gave up 4 bases, with 12 bases separating them. The CDR3 extends over 14 amino acids.

This rearrangement joins TRBV20-1 to TRBJ2-5; 13 bases are a match to TRBD2. V lost 4 bases to trimming and J lost 4 bases; unmatched junction nucleotides: 15. The CDR3 length is 18 residues. Germline V gene lookup returns CDR1 DFQATT and CDR2 SNEGSKA (reference sequence). As DNA, the CDR3 is TGCAGTGCTACCCAGACGCCTGAAGGACTAGCGGGAGTAGAGACCCAGTACTTC. Encoded protein: CSATQTPEGLAGVETQYF.

This clonotype was seen a handful of times. This chain joins TRBV20-1 and TRBJ2-1; 7 bases match TRBD2. Germline lookup yields CDR1 DFQATT and CDR2 SNEGSKA (reference sequence). The junction had 11 bases not matched to a gene; V was cut back by 0 bases and J by 6 bases. The CDR3 is made up of 16 amino acids. The CDR3 bases are TGCAGTGCTAGAGACCCTTGGGCGGGAGTTATCAATGAGCAGTTCTTC. Translated, it gives CSARDPWAGVINEQFF.

The sample holds a few counts of this clonotype. The chain combines TRBV5-6 with TRBJ2-1; D perhaps matches TRBD1 (6 bases). The V gene's germline CDR1 is SGHDT and CDR2 YYEEEE. The V gene lost 4 bases and the J gene lost 1 base, with 18 bases spanning the gap. The CDR3 runs 17 residues. The CDR3 loop is CASSREQGPGSYNEQFF. The CDR3 DNA reads as TGTGCCAGCAGCCGAGAACAGGGTCCCGGGTCCTACAATGAGCAGTTCTTC.

The chain couples TRBV10-2 to TRBJ1-5; D is unresolved. The germline V gene encodes CDR1 WSHSY and CDR2 SAAADI. The CDR3 length is 13 residues. Trimming pared 7 bases from V and 4 bases from J, leaving 11 bases between. DNA for the CDR3: TGCGCCAGCAAAGGGTATGTGAATCAGCCCCAGCATTTT. Residues: CASKGYVNQPQHF.

This chain uses TRBV15 with TRBJ2-7, with 8 bases identical to TRBD2. The CDR3 extends over 13 amino acids. Per the germline V gene, CDR1 is LNHNV and CDR2 is YYDKDF (reference sequence). The trim removed 2 bases at V and 5 bases at J, leaving 2 bases unmatched. This chain's CDR3 is CATSRLAGNEQYF. The CDR3 bases are TGTGCCACCAGCAGACTAGCGGGCAACGAGCAGTACTTC.

The chain couples TRBV5-1 to TRBJ2-1, with 8 bases fitting TRBD2. The CDR3 has 19 residues. Germline CDR1 and CDR2: SGHRS and YFSETQ. J gave up 1 base and V 0 bases, and 12 bases lay outside the gene matches. In nucleotides, the CDR3 is TGCGCCAGCAGCTTGGTTCGTTTGGCGGGAGGTAGGTCCTACAATGAGCAGTTCTTC. Protein: CASSLVRLAGGRSYNEQFF.

This clonotype was picked up a small number of times. V gene TRBV20-1 combines with J gene TRBJ2-5, with TRBD2 as a possible D gene (5 bases). Trimming pared 0 bases from V and 0 bases from J, leaving 8 bases between. This CDR3 has 14 amino acids. CDR1 DFQATT and CDR2 SNEGSKA come from the germline V gene (reference sequence). The CDR3 is CSAREADYQETQYF. Here the CDR3 DNA reads TGCAGTGCTAGAGAAGCGGACTACCAAGAGACCCAGTACTTC.

The V and J genes are TRBV20-1 and TRBJ2-3, with 8 bases that match TRBD2. V trimming: 6 bases; J trimming: 6 bases; junction bases outside the gene matches: 11. This CDR3 has 14 amino acids. Germline values: CDR1 DFQATT, CDR2 SNEGSKA (reference sequence). The CDR3 here is CSAWAGGLQDTQYF. The CDR3 coding sequence is TGCAGTGCCTGGGCGGGGGGACTTCAGGATACGCAGTATTTT.

This rearrangement joins TRBV10-3 to TRBJ1-5; D gene unclear. Trimming took off 8 bases at V and 3 bases at J, with 8 bases between the two ends. Germline lookup yields CDR1 ENHRY and CDR2 SYGVKD. The CDR3 loop spans 12 amino acids. CDR3 region: CAIAGVNQPQHF. The CDR3 nucleotides are TGTGCCATCGCCGGAGTCAATCAGCCCCAGCATTTT.